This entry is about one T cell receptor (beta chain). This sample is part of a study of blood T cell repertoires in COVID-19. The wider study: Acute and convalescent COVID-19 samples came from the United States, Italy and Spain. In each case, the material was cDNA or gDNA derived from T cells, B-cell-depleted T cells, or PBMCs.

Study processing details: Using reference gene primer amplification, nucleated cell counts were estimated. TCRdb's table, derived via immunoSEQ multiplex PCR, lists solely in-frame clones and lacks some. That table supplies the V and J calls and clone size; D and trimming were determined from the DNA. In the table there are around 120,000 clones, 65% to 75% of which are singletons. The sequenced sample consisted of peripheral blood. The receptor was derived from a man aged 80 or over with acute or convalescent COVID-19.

CDR3 DNA sequence: TGCGCCAGCAGCTTCGGAGATAGCAATCAGCCCCAGCATTTT. Protein sequence: CASSFGDSNQPQHF. The V and J genes are TRBV5-1 and TRBJ1-5; D call uncertain. This CDR3 has 14 amino acids. V shed 2 bases and J shed 0 bases, with 6 bases lying between them. The V gene's germline CDR1 is SGHRS and CDR2 YFSETQ.